A selection of T cell receptor beta chains follows, all from one sample in a study of blood T cell repertoires in COVID-19. The protocol was immunoSEQ multiplex PCR, while the TCRdb copy is restricted to in-frame clones and leaves out a portion. Found here are 250,000 to 300,000 clones, around 88% of them singletons; the top ten hold over 1.5%. The specimen sequenced was peripheral blood. The receptors come from a man aged 25-40 years with active or convalescent COVID-19. CDR3s include the opening cysteine and the closing phenylalanine or tryptophan. A D gene is named only where the DNA matches it firmly.

J gene | D gene | V gene | CDR3 DNA | CDR3 protein
TRBJ2-1 | - | TRBV19 | TGTGCCAGTAGTATGCAACGGGGAGTCAAGCATGAGCAGTTCTTC | CASSMQRGVKHEQFF
TRBJ1-4 | TRBD1 | TRBV9 | TGTGCCAGCAGCGAACTTGACAGGGTCCAATATTCAGCAACTAATGAAAAACTGTTTTTT | CASSELDRVQYSATNEKLFF
TRBJ1-1 | - | TRBV29-1 | TGCAGCGTTGTGTGGGGGGGGAACACTGAAGCTTTCTTT | CSVVWGGNTEAFF
TRBJ1-1 | - | TRBV4-1 | TGCGCCAGCAGCCATAAAAAGGGGTTCGCAGTGAACACTGAAGCTTTCTTT | CASSHKKGFAVNTEAFF
TRBJ2-4 | - | TRBV21-1 | TGTGCCAGCAGCGCCCGGGACAGGGAGGACAAAAACATTCAGTACTTC | CASSARDREDKNIQYF
TRBJ2-7 | TRBD1 | TRBV9 | TGTGCCAGCAGCGCCGGGACAGGGGACTACGAGCAGTACTTC | CASSAGTGDYEQYF
TRBJ1-3 | TRBD1 | TRBV7-9 | TGTGCCAGCAGCTTAATGGGACAGGGTGGAAACACCATATATTTT | CASSLMGQGGNTIYF
TRBJ2-1 | - | TRBV11-3 | TGTGCCAGCAGCTTCAGGCACCAGAGCTCCTACAATGAGCAGTTCTTC | CASSFRHQSSYNEQFF
TRBJ2-5 | - | TRBV24-1 | TGTGCCACCAGTGATTTAGCAGAGACCCAGTACTTC | CATSDLAETQYF
TRBJ1-1 | - | TRBV19 | TGTGCCAGTACTGACACCCACGGGAACACTGAAGCTTTCTTT | CASTDTHGNTEAFF
TRBJ1-1 | TRBD1 | TRBV9 | TGTGCCAGCAGCCCCCGTGCCGGACAGGGCACTGAAGCTTTCTTT | CASSPRAGQGTEAFF
TRBJ1-6 | TRBD1 | TRBV6-5 | TGTGCCAGCAGTCGGACAGGGACAAATAATTCACCCCTCCACTTT | CASSRTGTNNSPLHF
TRBJ1-6 | TRBD1 | TRBV4-1 | TGCGCCAGCAGCCAAGTTGGACAGGGGCTACTAAATTCACCCCTCCACTTT | CASSQVGQGLLNSPLHF
TRBJ1-5 | - | TRBV6-5 | TGTGCCAGCATCGAGCGGGGTCATCAGCCCCAGCATTTT | CASIERGHQPQHF